This is a list of T cell receptor beta chains from one sample in a study of T cell changes during pregnancy in multiple sclerosis. TCRdb's copy holds only in-frame clones and misses some; the assay was immunoSEQ multiplex PCR. The table shows tens of thousands of clones, with about 92% occurring only once. The specimen was peripheral blood, collected after pregnancy. The receptors originated from a female donor with multiple sclerosis, enrolled in a pregnancy study. The CDR3 runs from the conserved cysteine through the conserved F or W. The order of the fields is D gene, V gene, CDR3 protein. A D gene is named only where the DNA matches it firmly.

TRBD1 | TRBV30 | CAWSGEDRAQVGYTF
NA | TRBV6-1 | CASSGSLGGVGNGYTF
TRBD1 | TRBV4-2 | CASSQDRQGASEAFF
NA | TRBV29-1 | CSVVPRQGKIDYGYTF
NA | TRBV27 | CASSSLGWPGNQPQHF
TRBD1 | TRBV7-8 | CASSLGWRGRSNQPQHF
TRBD2 | TRBV10-3 | CAISATSGTYYEQYF
NA | TRBV18 | CASSPATSPYEQYF
TRBD2 | TRBV2 | CASRGTSRGGELFF
NA | TRBV7-2 | CASGRGPEQYF
NA | TRBV5-1 | CASSLRTVGQGTSPLHF
TRBD1 | TRBV19 | CASRDRAHEKLFF
TRBD1 | TRBV11-2 | CASSYPGQGNYGYTF
NA | TRBV29-1 | CSVSATGGNQPQHF
NA | TRBV19 | CASRYSRDSEAFF
TRBD2 | TRBV27 | CASTSSGRLNEQYF